A single sample is the source of the 7 T cell receptor beta chains below, sequenced in a study of radiotherapy plus CTLA-4 blockade in lung cancer. Method: immunoSEQ multiplex PCR; TCRdb's copy keeps in-frame clones and lacks some. The profile shows about 73,000 clones, roughly 84% of them singletons. This specimen consisted of peripheral blood, obtained from a patient treated with radiotherapy plus ipilimumab. Receptors originate from a human donor with non-small cell lung cancer that progressed on radiotherapy plus ipilimumab.

The rearrangement links TRBV2 to TRBJ1-4; D possibly corresponds to TRBD1 (6 bases). V lost 6 bases and J 0 bases, leaving 11 bases between the germline ends. Germline V gene sequence: CDR1 SNHLY, CDR2 FYNNEI. The CDR3 sequence is 15 residues long. The CDR3 spells CASSDRTATNEKLFF. The DNA for the CDR3 is TGTGCCAGCAGCGACAGGACTGCAACTAATGAAAAACTGTTTTTT.

V usage is TRBV5-1 and J usage is TRBJ2-5, with a tentative D call TRBD2 (6 bases). This CDR3 comprises 14 residues. Trimming shortened V by 1 base and J by 3 bases, and 10 bases separated the two germline ends. Germline values: CDR1 SGHRS, CDR2 YFSETQ. The CDR3 region has the DNA TGCGCCAGCAGCTTGTCTCCGGGAGAAGAGACCCAGTACTTC. Translation gives CASSLSPGEETQYF.

CDR3 bases: TGTGCCTGGAGTGTCAATTCATTGGACACCATATATTTT. This gives the protein CAWSVNSLDTIYF. The J gene is TRBJ1-3, the V gene TRBV30; D call uncertain. CDR1 and CDR2 (germline): GTSNPN, SVGIG (reference sequence). This CDR3 spans 13 amino acids. V lost 0 bases, J lost 8 bases, and 11 bases lay in between.

The chain carries TRBV30 and TRBJ2-1; D perhaps matches TRBD2 (6 bases). V lost 2 bases and J lost 0, with 20 bases in between. This CDR3 is built from 18 residues. Germline values: CDR1 GTSNPN, CDR2 SVGIG (reference sequence). The DNA for the CDR3 is TGTGCCTGGAGTCGGGGGAGTAAGACTTCTAGCTCCTACAATGAGCAGTTCTTC. Translation gives CAWSRGSKTSSSYNEQFF.

The genes are TRBV2 and TRBJ2-7; TRBD2 matches 7 bases. J was trimmed by 2 bases and V by 6 bases; bases with no gene match: 7. Germline V gives CDR1 SNHLY, CDR2 FYNNEI. The CDR3 extends over 14 amino acids. The CDR3 DNA sequence: TGTGCCAGCAGAGCCGGGACTATAACCTACGAGCAGTACTTC. Translation gives CASRAGTITYEQYF.

The rearrangement uses TRBV11-2 and TRBJ2-7; D is uncertain. V lost 6 bases and J lost 4, with 10 bases in between. Germline CDR1 is SGHAT and CDR2 is FQNNGV. The CDR3 extends over 12 amino acids. CDR3 DNA sequence: TGTGCCAGCAGTTCGGATGTATACGAGCAGTACGTC. It codes for CASSSDVYEQYV.

This clone has a single count. The chain links TRBV19 to TRBJ1-1, with D possibly TRBD1 on 5 matching bases. There are 13 residues in the CDR3. Trimming pared 2 bases from V and 3 bases from J, leaving 7 bases between. The germline gives CDR1 LNHDA, CDR2 SQIVND (reference sequence). The CDR3 sequence: CASSIRTHTEAFF. The CDR3 DNA reads as TGTGCCAGTAGTATAAGGACACACACTGAAGCTTTCTTT.